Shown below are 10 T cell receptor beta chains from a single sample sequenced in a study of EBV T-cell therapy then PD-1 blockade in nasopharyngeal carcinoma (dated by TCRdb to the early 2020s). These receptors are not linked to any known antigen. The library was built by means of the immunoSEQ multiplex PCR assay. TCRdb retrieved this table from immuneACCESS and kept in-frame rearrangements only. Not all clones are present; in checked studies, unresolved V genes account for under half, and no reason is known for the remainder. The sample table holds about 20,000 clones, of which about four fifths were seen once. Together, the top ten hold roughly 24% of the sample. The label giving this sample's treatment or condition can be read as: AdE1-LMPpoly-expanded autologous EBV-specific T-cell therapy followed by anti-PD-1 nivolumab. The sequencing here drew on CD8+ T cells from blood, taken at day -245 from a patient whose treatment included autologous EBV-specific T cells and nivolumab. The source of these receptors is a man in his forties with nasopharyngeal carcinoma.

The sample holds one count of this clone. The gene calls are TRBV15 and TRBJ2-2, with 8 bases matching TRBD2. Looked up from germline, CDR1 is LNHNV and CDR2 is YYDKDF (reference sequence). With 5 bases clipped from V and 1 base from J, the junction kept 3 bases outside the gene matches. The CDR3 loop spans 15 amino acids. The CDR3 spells CATSLGGGNTGELFF. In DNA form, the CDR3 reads TGTGCCACCAGCCTCGGGGGGGGGAACACCGGGGAGCTGTTTTTT.

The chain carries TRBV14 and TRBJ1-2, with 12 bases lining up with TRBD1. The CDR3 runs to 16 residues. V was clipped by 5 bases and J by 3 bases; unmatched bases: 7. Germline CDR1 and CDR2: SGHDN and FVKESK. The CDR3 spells CASSARGQGAYYGYTF. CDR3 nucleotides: TGTGCCAGCAGCGCCCGGGGACAGGGGGCTTACTATGGCTACACCTTC.

The CDR3 spells CASSLEQGVNYEQYF. For the CDR3, the DNA is TGTGCCAGCAGCTTAGAACAGGGCGTCAACTACGAGCAGTACTTC. V and J are TRBV11-1 and TRBJ2-7, with D maybe TRBD1 (6 bases). Germline V gene sequence: CDR1 SGHAT, CDR2 FQDESV (reference sequence). There are 15 residues in the CDR3. V was shortened by 1 base and J by 3 bases, with 13 bases between the two germline ends.

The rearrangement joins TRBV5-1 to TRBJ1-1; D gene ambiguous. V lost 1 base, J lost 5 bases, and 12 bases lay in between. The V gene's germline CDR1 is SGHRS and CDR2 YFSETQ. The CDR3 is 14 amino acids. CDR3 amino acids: CASSLYGRVTEAFF. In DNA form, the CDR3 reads TGCGCCAGCAGCTTGTACGGGAGGGTGACTGAAGCTTTCTTT.

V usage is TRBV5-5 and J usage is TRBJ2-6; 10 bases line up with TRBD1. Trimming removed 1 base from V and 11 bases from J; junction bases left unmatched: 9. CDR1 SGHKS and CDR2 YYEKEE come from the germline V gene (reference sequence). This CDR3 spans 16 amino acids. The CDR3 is CASSLRQGALRDVLTF. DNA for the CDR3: TGTGCCAGCAGCTTGAGACAGGGGGCCTTGAGAGACGTCCTGACTTTC.

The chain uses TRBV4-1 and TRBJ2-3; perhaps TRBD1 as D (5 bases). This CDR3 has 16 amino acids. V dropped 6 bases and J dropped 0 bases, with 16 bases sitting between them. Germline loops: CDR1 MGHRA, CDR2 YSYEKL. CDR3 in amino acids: CASSLQAALSTDTQYF. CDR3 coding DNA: TGCGCCAGCAGTCTACAGGCCGCCTTAAGCACAGATACGCAGTATTTT.

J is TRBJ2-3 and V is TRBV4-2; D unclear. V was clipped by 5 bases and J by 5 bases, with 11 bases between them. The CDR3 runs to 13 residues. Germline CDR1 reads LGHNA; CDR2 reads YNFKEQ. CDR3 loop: CASSSVQLDTQYF. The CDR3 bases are TGTGCCAGCAGCTCGGTCCAGTTAGATACGCAGTATTTT.

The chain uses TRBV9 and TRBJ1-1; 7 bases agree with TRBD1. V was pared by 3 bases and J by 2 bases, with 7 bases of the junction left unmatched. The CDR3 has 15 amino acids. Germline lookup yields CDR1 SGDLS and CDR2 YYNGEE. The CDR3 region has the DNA TGTGCCAGCAGCGCAGGGGGGAGGGGCAACACTGAAGCTTTCTTT. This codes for CASSAGGRGNTEAFF.

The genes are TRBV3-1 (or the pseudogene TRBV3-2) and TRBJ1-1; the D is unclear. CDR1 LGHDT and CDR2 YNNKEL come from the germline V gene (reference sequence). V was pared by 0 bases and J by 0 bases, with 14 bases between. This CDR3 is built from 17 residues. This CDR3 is CASSQDRVEGLNTEAFF. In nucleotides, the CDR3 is TGTGCCAGCAGCCAAGATCGGGTAGAGGGTCTGAACACTGAAGCTTTCTTT.

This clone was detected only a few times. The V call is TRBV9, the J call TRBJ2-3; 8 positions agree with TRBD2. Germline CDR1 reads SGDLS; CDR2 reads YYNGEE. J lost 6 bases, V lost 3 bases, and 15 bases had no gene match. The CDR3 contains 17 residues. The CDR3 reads CASSAGAGALLEDTQYF. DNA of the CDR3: TGTGCCAGCAGCGCGGGAGCGGGGGCGCTGCTGGAGGATACGCAGTATTTT.